Listed here are 10 T cell receptor beta chains from one sample, sequenced in a study of T cells in women clearing cervical HPV infection. The repertoire was sequenced with immunoSEQ multiplex PCR; TCRdb's copy has only in-frame clones and lacks some. The sample totals 20,000 to 30,000 clones. Sample: blood buffy coat. The receptors were sampled from a woman between 18 and 70 years old with a cervical HPV16 infection that either progressed to CIN3+ or cleared (not recorded which).

With respect to this clone: The read stops 3 residues short of the end of the CDR3; the missing end is completed from the germline J gene. The chain uses TRBV5-1 and TRBJ2-7, with D possibly matching TRBD1 (5 bases). Trimming left V 3 bases short and J 4 bases short, with 17 bases between. Germline V gene lookup returns CDR1 SGHRS and CDR2 YFSETQ. The CDR3 length is 15 residues. Partial CDR3 DNA: TGCGCCAGCAGCTCAGGGCAGGCCCCGAGGTACGAG. Encoded protein: CASSSGQAPRYE. The complete CDR3 protein is CASSSGQAPRYEQYF.

As to this clone: Read data end 3 residues before the CDR3 end; the end is taken from the germline J gene. The chain is built from TRBV14 and TRBJ1-2; D is undetermined. The V end was cut by 0 bases, the J end by 3 bases, with 17 bases between. From germline, CDR1 is SGHDN and CDR2 FVKESK. This CDR3 spans 17 amino acids. Partial CDR3 DNA: TGTGCCAGCAGCCAAGACCCCGCTGCAGTCGCCTACTATGGC. It translates to CASSQDPAAVAYYG. The complete CDR3 protein is CASSQDPAAVAYYGYTF. The full variable domain, rest sourced from reference TRBV14 and TRBJ1-2, is EAGVTQFPSHSVIEKGQTVTLRCDPISGHDNLYWYRRVMGKEIKFLLHFVKESKQDESGMPNNRFLAERTGGTYSTLKVQPAELEDSGVYFCASSQDPAAVAYYGYTFGSGTRLTVV.

Regarding this clone: The missing CDR3 end, 3 residues past where the read stops, is filled in from the germline J gene. The V gene is TRBV19, the J gene TRBJ2-4, with 7 bases identical to TRBD1. CDR1 and CDR2 (germline): LNHDA, SQIVND (reference sequence). The CDR3 is 14 residues long. The sequenced CDR3 bases are TGTGCCAGTAGGATGACAGGGAATAATCAGCCT. Translating it yields CASRMTGNNQP. The full-length CDR3 reads as CASRMTGNNQPQYF.

Note on this clone: The sequence runs out 3 residues before the end of the CDR3; the remainder is reconstructed from the germline J gene. This chain links TRBV11-2 with TRBJ2-3; a weak D match, TRBD2 (5 bases). Germline loops: CDR1 SGHAT, CDR2 FQNNGV. CDR3 length: 14 residues. CDR3 amino acids: CASSRGLNGETQYF. Partial CDR3 DNA: TGTGCCAGCAGCCGCGGACTGAATGGGGAGACG.

On this clone: Sequencing ends 3 residues short of the CDR3 end; the germline J gene provides the rest. The chain carries TRBV20-1 and TRBJ2-7, with D tentatively TRBD2 (6 bases). There are 12 residues in the CDR3. CDR1 DFQATT and CDR2 SNEGSKA come from the germline V gene (reference sequence). V lost 5 bases to trimming and J lost 1 base, with 9 bases between them. This CDR3 is CSAGGNSYEQYF. The CDR3 DNA, read in part, is TGCAGTGCTGGGGGGAATTCCTACGAG.

Worth noting for this clone: The read gets to within 3 residues of the CDR3 end, and the germline J gene fills in the rest. The chain joins TRBV20-1 to TRBJ2-1; 8 bases agree with TRBD1. The J segment lost 7 bases and the V segment lost 8 bases, leaving 7 bases of the junction unmatched. The CDR3 runs to 12 residues. CDR1 is DFQATT and CDR2 is SNEGSKA in the germline V gene (reference sequence). The CDR3 is CSTSRQGNEQFF. CDR3 bases read: TGCAGTACGTCCCGACAGGGGAATGAG.

About this clone: The DNA ends 3 residues before the CDR3 does, and the rest of the CDR3 is filled in from the germline J gene. The rearrangement links TRBV5-8 to TRBJ2-3; 7 nucleotides agree with TRBD1. Germline V gene lookup returns CDR1 SGHTS and CDR2 YDEGEE. The length of the CDR3 is 14 residues. The CDR3 sequence is CASSLEGGRETQYF. The sequenced CDR3 bases are TGTGCCAGCAGCTTGGAAGGGGGCCGAGAGACG.

With regard to this clone: The CDR3 end is not reached by the read, which stops 3 residues before it; the germline J gene fills it in. The V call is TRBV29-1, the J call TRBJ2-7, with TRBD2 identical over 7 bases. Per the germline V gene, CDR1 is SQVTM and CDR2 is ANQGSEA. V gave up 2 bases and J gave up 2 bases; unmatched junction bases: 3. The CDR3 totals 13 residues. The chain's CDR3 is CSVERREPYEQYF. CDR3 DNA (partial): TGCAGCGTTGAACGGCGGGAGCCCTACGAG.

Comments on this clone: Read data end 3 residues before the CDR3 end; the end is taken from the germline J gene. The rearrangement links TRBV5-1 to TRBJ1-4; D is ambiguous. This CDR3 is built from 14 residues. Per the germline V gene, CDR1 is SGHRS and CDR2 is YFSETQ. The V end was cut by 2 bases, the J end by 10 bases, with 15 bases between. CDR3 DNA (partial): TGCGCCAGCAGCTTCGGAGGGTTTAGTGGAAAA. As protein: CASSFGGFSGK. The entire CDR3 protein reads CASSFGGFSGKLFF.

A word on this clone: The CDR3 end is not reached by the read, which stops 3 residues before it; the germline J gene fills it in. The chain employs TRBV19 and TRBJ2-2; TRBD1 matches at 10 bases. This CDR3 has 13 amino acids. Germline lookup yields CDR1 LNHDA and CDR2 SQIVND (reference sequence). V lost 8 bases to trimming and J lost 5 bases; unmatched junction nucleotides: 2. CDR3 region: CASGTGVTGELFF. CDR3 DNA (partial): TGTGCCAGTGGGACAGGGGTAACCGGGGAG.